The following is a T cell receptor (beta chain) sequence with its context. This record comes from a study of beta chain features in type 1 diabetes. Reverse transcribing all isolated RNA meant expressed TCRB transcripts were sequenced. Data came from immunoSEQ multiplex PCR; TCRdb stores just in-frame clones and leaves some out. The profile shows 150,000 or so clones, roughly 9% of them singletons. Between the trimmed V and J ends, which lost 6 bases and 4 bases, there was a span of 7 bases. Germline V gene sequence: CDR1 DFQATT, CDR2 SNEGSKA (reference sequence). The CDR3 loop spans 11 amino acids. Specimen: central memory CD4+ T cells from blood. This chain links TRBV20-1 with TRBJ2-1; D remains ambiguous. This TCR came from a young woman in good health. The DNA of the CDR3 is TGCAGTGCCTACTCTTACAATGAGCAGTTCTTC. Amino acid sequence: CSAYSYNEQFF.